This TCR beta chain was profiled in a study of CD8 T cells in ankylosing spondylitis. Trimming cost V 4 bases and J 3 bases, with 9 bases left between them. This CDR3 comprises 13 residues. The germline CDR1 and CDR2 sequences are SGHRS and YFSETQ. This clonotype has ten or more counts. No antigen is known for it. Quantitative 5'-RACE with molecular barcodes produced the TCR beta libraries. TCRdb recomputed calls from the 5' RACE reads with MiXCR, one row per CDR3 protein. This sample has more than 250,000 distinct CDR3 sequences, with approximately 10% found just once. Study-level findings and limits: Peripheral blood held disease-linked clones only at relatively low frequency, and these were CD8+. It was reported that disease-linked clones were significantly enriched in matched ankylosing spondylitis synovial fluid. A TCR beta motif made of fewer than ten highly homologous variants seemed typical of ankylosing spondylitis blood.

Sequenced: blood, either unsorted or a sorted T cell fraction (not recorded which). This sequence was found in a female donor with ankylosing spondylitis or in good health (not recorded which). The rearrangement links TRBV5-1 to TRBJ2-3; D is possibly TRBD2 (5 bases). CDR3 sequence reads: CASSLRLTDTQYF. CDR3 DNA: TGCGCCAGCAGCCTCCGACTAACAGATACGCAGTATTTT. Together with reference TRBV5-1 and TRBJ2-3, the CDR3 gives the full variable domain: KAGVTQTPRYLIKTRGQQVTLSCSPISGHRSVSWYQQTPGQGLQFLFEYFSETQRNKGNFPGRFSGRQFSNSRSEMNVSTLELGDSALYLCASSLRLTDTQYFGPGTRLTVL.